A single TCR beta chain is shown here with its context. The sample comes from a study of blood T cell repertoires in COVID-19. Study background: The analysed material was cDNA or gDNA that came from T cells, B-cell-depleted T cells, or PBMCs.

Trimming took off 6 bases at V and 1 base at J, with 13 bases between the two ends. The V gene's germline CDR1 is SGHRS and CDR2 YFSETQ. The CDR3 has 15 amino acids. Cohorts were assigned according to the clinical history that participants reported. Recovered participants had two consecutive negative NP/OP PCR tests, healthcare professional clearance, or symptom resolution. Source study methods: For nucleated cells, counts were estimated from reference gene primer amplification. Clones were read by immunoSEQ multiplex PCR, and TCRdb kept only the in-frame ones, dropping some. V and J calls and clone size are those listed in that table; D and trimming were worked out from the DNA. The sample contains about 350,000 clones, about 88% of which appear only once.

This chain connects TRBV5-1 to TRBJ2-2; D might be TRBD1 (5 bases). Specimen: PBMCs or T cells enriched from blood (not recorded which). The sequence was obtained from a woman aged 30 to 39 who had recovered from COVID-19. CDR3 DNA sequence: TGCGCCAGCACCCCCCCAAGGGGGAACACCGGGGAGCTGTTTTTT. Translated: CASTPPRGNTGELFF.